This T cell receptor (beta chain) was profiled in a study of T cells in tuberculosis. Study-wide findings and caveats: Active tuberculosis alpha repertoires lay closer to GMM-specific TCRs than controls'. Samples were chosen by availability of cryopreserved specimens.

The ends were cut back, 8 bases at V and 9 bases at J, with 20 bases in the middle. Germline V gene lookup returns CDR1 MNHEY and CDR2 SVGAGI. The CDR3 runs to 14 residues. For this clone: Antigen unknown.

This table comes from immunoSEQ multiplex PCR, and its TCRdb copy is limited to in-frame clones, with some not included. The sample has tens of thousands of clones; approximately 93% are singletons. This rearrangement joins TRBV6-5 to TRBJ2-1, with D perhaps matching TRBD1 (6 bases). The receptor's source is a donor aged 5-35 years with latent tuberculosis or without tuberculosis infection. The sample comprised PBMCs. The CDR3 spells CASGPDRQASEQFF. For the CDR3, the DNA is TGTGCCAGCGGGCCGGATCGACAGGCGAGTGAGCAGTTCTTC.